This passage covers 21 T cell receptor beta chains from one sample sequenced in a study of T cells in Graves' hyperthyroidism and ophthalmopathy. Amplified TCR beta CDR3 regions came from RNA transcripts. When the TCR CDR3 underwent first-round RT-PCR, the HTBI primer set was used. TCRdb independently ran MiXCR on the multiplex PCR reads; one entry per CDR3 protein. The sample includes more than 250,000 distinct CDR3 sequences, about 15% seen only once; the top ten take over 30%. Input material: blood. The source is a woman aged 45 to 65 with Graves' hyperthyroidism that later progressed to Graves' ophthalmopathy.

This clonotype has ten or more counts. The rearrangement joins TRBV11-2 to TRBJ1-2; TRBD1 aligns across 11 bases. The CDR3 covers 15 residues. The V gene end was trimmed by 0 bases and the J gene end by 6 bases; junction bases not matched to a gene: 3. Germline V gives CDR1 SGHAT, CDR2 FQNNGV. The CDR3 nucleotides read TGTGCCAGCAGCTTAGACTGGACAGGGGGCGATGGCTACACCTTC. It specifies CASSLDWTGGDGYTF.

This clonotype has ten or more counts. The chain combines TRBV5-6 with TRBJ1-2, with 8 bases identical to TRBD1. The CDR3 totals 14 residues. V lost 4 bases and J lost 8; bases outside the gene matches: 10. Germline V lookup: CDR1 SGHDT, CDR2 YYEEEE. This CDR3 is CASSMLTGAEGYTF. The CDR3 nucleotides read TGTGCCAGCAGCATGCTGACAGGGGCGGAGGGCTACACCTTC. The full variable domain, its missing parts supplied by reference TRBV5-6 and TRBJ1-2, is DAGVTQSPTHLIKTRGQQVTLRCSPKSGHDTVSWYQQALGQGPQFIFQYYEEEERQRGNFPDRFSGHQFPNYSSELNVNALLLGDSALYLCASSMLTGAEGYTFGSGTRLTVV.

The chain joins TRBV14 to TRBJ2-7, with no clear D. The CDR3 consists of 12 residues. With 4 bases removed from V and 0 bases from J, the gap between germline ends came to 4 bases. CDR1 is SGHDN and CDR2 is FVKESK in the germline V gene. The CDR3 sequence is CASSRLSYEQYF. In DNA form, the CDR3 reads TGTGCCAGCAGCCGACTCTCCTACGAGCAGTACTTC.

This clonotype occurred many times. J is TRBJ2-7 and V is TRBV6-1; 9 nucleotides line up with TRBD1. The trim removed 0 bases at V and 4 bases at J, leaving 7 bases unmatched. The CDR3 loop spans 16 amino acids. Germline V gene sequence: CDR1 MNHNS, CDR2 SASEGT. DNA for the CDR3: TGTGCCAGCAGTGAAGCACGGACAGGGGACGGATACGAGCAGTACTTC. Protein sequence: CASSEARTGDGYEQYF.

This clonotype was seen repeatedly, ten times or more. The rearrangement uses TRBV20-1 and TRBJ2-1, with TRBD2 identical over 16 bases. This CDR3 is 16 amino acids long. Germline V gene data show CDR1 as DFQATT and CDR2 as SNEGSKA (reference sequence). V dropped 0 bases and J dropped 4; count of bases not matched to a gene: 0. The DNA for the CDR3 is TGCAGTGCTAGAGAGGGACTAGCGGGAGGGTACAATGAGCAGTTCTTC. It translates to CSAREGLAGGYNEQFF.

This clonotype came up many times. Germline and junction disagree at one end, which may indicate a read error. CDR3 nucleotides: TGCAGGGTTGACAGGGACCCGAACACTGAAGCTTTCTTT. Its protein product is CRVDRDPNTEAFF. This chain uses TRBV29-1 with TRBJ1-1; TRBD1 agrees at 7 bases. The CDR3 runs 13 residues. Germline V lookup: CDR1 SQVTM, CDR2 ANQGSEA.

The table lists this clonotype with many counts. The J gene is TRBJ2-7, the V gene TRBV5-1, with 7 bases aligning to TRBD1. There are 14 residues in the CDR3. Germline V gene data show CDR1 as SGHRS and CDR2 as YFSETQ. The trim removed 4 bases at V and 3 bases at J, leaving 7 bases unmatched. This chain's CDR3 is CASSTTGTDYEQYF. The DNA for the CDR3 is TGCGCCAGCAGCACAACCGGGACAGACTACGAGCAGTACTTC.

The chain links TRBV6-1 to TRBJ1-4; 7 nucleotides match TRBD1. The CDR3 runs 14 residues. Germline CDR1 and CDR2: MNHNS and SASEGT. V gave up 6 bases and J gave up 5 bases; unmatched junction bases: 6. CDR3 loop: CASSLDRWNEKLFF. In DNA form, the CDR3 reads TGTGCCAGCAGCTTGGACAGGTGGAATGAAAAACTGTTTTTT.

This clonotype was picked up a small number of times. The chain employs TRBV20-1 and TRBJ2-1; D possibly corresponds to TRBD2 (5 bases). The V end lost 3 bases, the J end lost 7 bases, and 10 bases lay between the germline ends. Germline-derived CDR1 and CDR2 are DFQATT and SNEGSKA (reference sequence). CDR3 length: 12 amino acids. The CDR3 DNA is TGCAGTGCTAGCGGGATGGGTAATGAGCAGTTCTTC. Amino acid sequence: CSASGMGNEQFF.

This clonotype was observed a single time. The gene calls are TRBV20-1 and TRBJ2-5; a weak D match, TRBD2 (7 bases). CDR3 length: 18 residues. CDR1 is DFQATT, CDR2 SNEGSKA, per germline (reference sequence). CDR3 nucleotides: TGCGGGGGTTTTGGGGGGGAGGGGACATTTTGGTACCAAGAGACCCAGTACTTC. The encoded protein is CGGFGGEGTFWYQETQYF.

V usage is TRBV7-9 and J usage is TRBJ1-5; 11 bases align to TRBD1. This CDR3 region has 16 residues. Per germline, CDR1 SEHNR and CDR2 FQNEAQ (reference sequence). V dropped 5 bases and J dropped 7; count of bases not matched to a gene: 10. In DNA, the CDR3 is TGTGCCAGCAGCCAGTCAGGGACAGGGGGAAGGCAGCCCCAGCATTTT. Translating gives CASSQSGTGGRQPQHF. Full variable domain (rest looked up from reference TRBV7-9 and TRBJ1-5): DTGVSQNPRHKITKRGQNVTFRCDPISEHNRLYWYRQTLGQGPEFLTYFQNEAQLEKSRLLSDRFSAERPKGSFSTLEIQRTEQGDSAMYLCASSQSGTGGRQPQHFGDGTRLSIL.

This clonotype was found many times. The J gene is TRBJ2-7, the V gene TRBV20-1; D remains unclear. This CDR3 is built from 14 residues. Trimming took 3 bases from V and 2 from J, leaving 14 bases between them. CDR1 is DFQATT and CDR2 is SNEGSKA in the germline V gene (reference sequence). The CDR3 DNA is TGCAGTGCTAGTCAAGACGGCATAGCCTACGAGCAGTACTTC. Translated, it gives CSASQDGIAYEQYF.

This clonotype was seen ten or more times. A much larger clone differs from this one at a single base, so this may be a read error. This chain connects TRBV2 to TRBJ2-3, with 9 positions matching TRBD1. Germline CDR1 reads SNHLY; CDR2 reads FYNNEI. The CDR3 extends over 13 amino acids. This CDR3 reads CAGRDRVTDTQYF. DNA of the CDR3: TGTGCCGGCAGGGACAGGGTCACAGATACGCAGTATTTT.

This clonotype has ten or more counts. The V and J genes are TRBV28 and TRBJ1-5, with unresolved D. CDR3 length: 16 residues. CDR1 is MDHEN and CDR2 is SYDVKM in the germline V gene. Deletions cut 2 bases from V and 0 bases from J, with 11 bases between. The CDR3 spells CASSLEGSYSNQPQHF. The CDR3 bases are TGTGCCAGCAGTTTAGAGGGCAGTTATAGCAATCAGCCCCAGCATTTT.

In its sample, this clonotype was seen many times. The CDR3 DNA reads as TGCGCCAGCAGCCTACTAGCGAACACTGAAGCTTTCTTT. Protein: CASSLLANTEAFF. The V call is TRBV5-1, the J call TRBJ1-1; D is ambiguous. The CDR3 contains 13 residues. Trimming pared 4 bases from V and 1 base from J, leaving 8 bases between. The germline gives CDR1 SGHRS, CDR2 YFSETQ.

The chain uses TRBV4-1 and TRBJ2-7, with D possibly matching TRBD1 (6 bases). Germline V lookup: CDR1 MGHRA, CDR2 YSYEKL. The CDR3 runs to 15 residues. Trimming took 0 bases from V and 2 from J, leaving 11 bases between them. CDR3 loop: CASSQDDRSPYEQYF. The CDR3 DNA sequence: TGCGCCAGCAGCCAAGACGACAGGTCGCCCTACGAGCAGTACTTC.

This clonotype was observed a handful of times. The rearrangement uses TRBV7-9 and TRBJ1-2; D gene unclear. CDR1 and CDR2 from the germline V gene are SEHNR and FQNEAQ (reference sequence). V was shortened by 5 bases and J by 6 bases, with 13 bases between the two germline ends. The CDR3 totals 13 residues. The CDR3 nucleotides read TGTGCCAGCAGCAGCCCCAAGGAGAATGGCTACACCTTC. Its translation: CASSSPKENGYTF.

This clonotype was seen ten or more times. The gene calls are TRBV6-2 or TRBV6-3 and TRBJ2-5; no clear D gene. Trimming removed 2 bases at V and 7 bases at J, with 8 bases between. The CDR3 runs 12 residues. Germline CDR1 and CDR2: MNHEY and SVGEGT. The CDR3 nucleotides read TGTGCCAGCAGTTACCCGCCCCGGACCCAGTACTTC. Translation: CASSYPPRTQYF.

There are a few counts of this clonotype. The chain joins TRBV3-1 to TRBJ2-7, with TRBD2 matching 7 bases. CDR3 size: 14 residues. Germline CDR1 and CDR2: LGHDT and YNNKEL (reference sequence). V gave up 4 bases and J gave up 3 bases; unmatched junction bases: 6. The CDR3 spells CASSPLAAHYEQYF. The CDR3, as DNA: TGTGCCAGCAGCCCCCTAGCGGCCCACTACGAGCAGTACTTC.

This clonotype was counted ten times or more. The chain recombines TRBV30 with TRBJ2-1; TRBD2 is a possible D gene (5 bases). This CDR3 comprises 16 residues. Trimming cost V 0 bases and J 3 bases, with 15 bases left between them. Looked up from germline, CDR1 is GTSNPN and CDR2 is SVGIG (reference sequence). CDR3 loop: CAWSVQRGTFYNEQFF. CDR3 in DNA: TGTGCCTGGAGTGTACAACGGGGTACCTTCTACAATGAGCAGTTCTTC.

In this sample, this clonotype turned up many times. This chain links TRBV20-1 with TRBJ2-1, with D unclear. Germline CDR1 and CDR2: DFQATT and SNEGSKA (reference sequence). V lost 1 base, J lost 6 bases, and 16 bases lay in between. The CDR3 is 15 amino acids. The DNA for the CDR3 is TGCAGTGCTAGAGTGGTTCCCGTACTCTCCAATGAGCAGTTCTTC. Translation gives CSARVVPVLSNEQFF.